The 7 T cell receptor beta chains below were found in one sample sequenced in a study of T cell repertoires in cytomegalovirus infection. TCRdb re-called the reads with MiXCR, one entry per CDR3 protein. Among about 600,000 distinct CDR3 sequences listed, less than 25% were seen once. The sequencing sample was made of CD8+ T cells from PBMCs. The receptor set was obtained from a human donor in good health (CMV status not recorded). Some clones in this sample may be carry-over from other donors' samples.

This clonotype was picked up a small number of times. J is TRBJ1-2 and V is TRBV19; a weak D match, TRBD1 (5 bases). CDR1 is LNHDA and CDR2 is SQIVND in the germline V gene (reference sequence). V was pared by 6 bases and J by 5 bases, with 16 bases between. The CDR3 covers 14 residues. For the CDR3, the DNA is TGTGCCAGTAGGAGTAGGGGCGGCTGGTATGGCTACACCTTC. It is translated as CASRSRGGWYGYTF.

The chain links TRBV14 to TRBJ1-1, with TRBD1 identical over 9 bases. Germline V gene lookup returns CDR1 SGHDN and CDR2 FVKESK. This CDR3 is 15 amino acids long. V dropped 1 base and J dropped 12; count of bases not matched to a gene: 12. The CDR3 here is CASSQVAWGQGHSFF. CDR3 DNA sequence: TGTGCCAGCAGCCAAGTAGCCTGGGGACAGGGTCATTCTTTCTTT.

The sample holds many counts of this clonotype. The rearrangement joins TRBV6-5 to TRBJ1-5; D is ambiguous. The CDR3 spans 13 residues. Germline CDR1 MNHEY, CDR2 SVGAGI. Trimming pared 2 bases from V and 11 bases from J, leaving 13 bases between. The CDR3 loop is CASSYNKGKAQHF. The CDR3 DNA sequence: TGTGCCAGCAGTTACAATAAAGGGAAGGCCCAGCATTTT.

This clonotype has ten or more counts. The rearrangement links TRBV7-6 to TRBJ1-2, with a tentative D call TRBD1 (6 bases). In germline, CDR1 is SGHVS, CDR2 FNYEAQ. Trimming shortened V by 5 bases and J by 5 bases, and 18 bases separated the two germline ends. The CDR3 contains 15 residues. The CDR3 DNA reads TGTGCCAGCAGCCCAGTGACAGGTCCCATTTATGGCTACACCTTC. Translated: CASSPVTGPIYGYTF.

The table lists this clonotype with many counts. The chain recombines TRBV27 with TRBJ2-2; the D gene is possibly TRBD2 (5 bases). V dropped 6 bases and J dropped 5 bases, with 7 bases sitting between them. The length of the CDR3 is 12 residues. Germline CDR1 reads MNHEY; CDR2 reads SMNVEV (reference sequence). The DNA for the CDR3 is TGTGCCAGCAGCCGCGGGACCGGGGAGCTGTTTTTT. Residues: CASSRGTGELFF.

This sequence joins TRBV7-9 and TRBJ1-1; 7 positions match TRBD1. Germline values: CDR1 SEHNR, CDR2 FQNEAQ (reference sequence). Losses at the gene ends were 1 base for V and 3 bases for J; bases not matched to a gene: 2. This CDR3 contains 14 residues. CDR3 DNA sequence: TGTGCCAGCAGCTTAGGGGGACAGCACACTGAAGCTTTCTTT. Encoded protein: CASSLGGQHTEAFF.

The V gene is TRBV28, the J gene TRBJ2-7; the match to TRBD2 covers 8 bases. J lost 4 bases, V lost 8 bases, and 10 bases had no gene match. The CDR3 length is 14 residues. Looked up from germline, CDR1 is MDHEN and CDR2 is SYDVKM. This CDR3 is CASLGLSGGYEQYF. The CDR3 region has the DNA TGTGCCAGCCTCGGATTAAGCGGGGGTTACGAGCAGTACTTC.